The T cell receptor beta chain described here comes from a study of CD8 T cells in ankylosing spondylitis. Germline loops: CDR1 SGHRS, CDR2 YFSETQ. The CDR3 is 16 amino acids. V gave up 0 bases and J gave up 7 bases, with 17 bases separating them. A quantitative 5'-RACE method, one with molecular barcodes, was used to make TCR beta libraries. TCRdb re-called the 5' RACE reads with MiXCR, one entry per CDR3 protein. The sample has about 64,000 distinct CDR3 sequences, more than 5.5% seen once. Points from the study as a whole: Significant enrichment of disease-linked clones was reportedly seen in matched ankylosing spondylitis synovial fluid. One TCR beta motif, made up of eight or nine highly homologous variants, appeared characteristic of ankylosing spondylitis blood.

This clonotype came up a few times. As yet, its antigen is unknown. The receptor's source is a male donor with ankylosing spondylitis. The rearrangement joins TRBV5-1 to TRBJ1-5; D might be TRBD1 (5 bases). Sample: synovial fluid, either unsorted or a sorted T cell fraction (not recorded which). CDR3 sequence: CASSLEPGSPEQPQHF. For the CDR3, the DNA is TGCGCCAGCAGCTTGGAACCAGGGTCCCCGGAACAGCCCCAGCATTTT.